The TCR beta chain under discussion was sequenced for a study of blood T cell repertoires in COVID-19. Study-level information: In each case, the material was cDNA or gDNA derived from T cells, B-cell-depleted T cells, or PBMCs.

Authors' processing steps: Amplification from reference gene primers served as the basis for estimated nucleated cell counts. Profiling relied on immunoSEQ multiplex PCR, and the TCRdb table lists in-frame clones only, not all of them. The V and J calls and clone size come from that table; D and trimming were worked out from the DNA. The table has about 250,000 clones, about 91% seen once; the top ten hold under 8%. The sample comprised peripheral blood. This sequence originates from a woman aged 25 to 45 with COVID-19, enrolled during active disease.

The chain's CDR3 is CASSESPGPLGYEQYF. The CDR3 coding sequence is TGTGCCAGCAGTGAATCCCCAGGGCCCTTAGGCTACGAGCAGTACTTC. V is TRBV2 and J is TRBJ2-7, with a weak D call TRBD1 (5 bases). Germline CDR1 reads SNHLY; CDR2 reads FYNNEI. This CDR3 has 16 residues. Trimming removed 2 bases at V and 3 bases at J, with 17 bases between.